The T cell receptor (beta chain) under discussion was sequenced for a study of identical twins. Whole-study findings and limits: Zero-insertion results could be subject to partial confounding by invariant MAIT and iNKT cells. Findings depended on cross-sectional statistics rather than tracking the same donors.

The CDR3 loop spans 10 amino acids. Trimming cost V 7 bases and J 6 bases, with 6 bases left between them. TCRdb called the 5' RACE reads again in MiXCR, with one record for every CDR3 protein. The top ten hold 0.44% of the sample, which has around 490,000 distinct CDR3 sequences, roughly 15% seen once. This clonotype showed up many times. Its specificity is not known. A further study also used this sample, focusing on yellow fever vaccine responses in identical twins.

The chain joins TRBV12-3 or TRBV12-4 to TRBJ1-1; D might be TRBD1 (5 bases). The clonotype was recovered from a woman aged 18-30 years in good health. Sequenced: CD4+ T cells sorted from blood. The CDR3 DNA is TGTGCCAGCAAGGGGCCTGAAGCTTTCTTT. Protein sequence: CASKGPEAFF.